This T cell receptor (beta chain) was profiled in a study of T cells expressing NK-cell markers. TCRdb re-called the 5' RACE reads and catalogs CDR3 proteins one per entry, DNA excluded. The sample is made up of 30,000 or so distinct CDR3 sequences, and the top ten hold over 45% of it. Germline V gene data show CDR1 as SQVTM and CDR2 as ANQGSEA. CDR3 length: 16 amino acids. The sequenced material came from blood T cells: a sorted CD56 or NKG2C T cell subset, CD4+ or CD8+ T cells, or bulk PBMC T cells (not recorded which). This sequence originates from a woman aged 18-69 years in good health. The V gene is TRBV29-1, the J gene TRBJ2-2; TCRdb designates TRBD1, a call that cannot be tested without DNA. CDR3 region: CSVEDTGHSNTGELFF.